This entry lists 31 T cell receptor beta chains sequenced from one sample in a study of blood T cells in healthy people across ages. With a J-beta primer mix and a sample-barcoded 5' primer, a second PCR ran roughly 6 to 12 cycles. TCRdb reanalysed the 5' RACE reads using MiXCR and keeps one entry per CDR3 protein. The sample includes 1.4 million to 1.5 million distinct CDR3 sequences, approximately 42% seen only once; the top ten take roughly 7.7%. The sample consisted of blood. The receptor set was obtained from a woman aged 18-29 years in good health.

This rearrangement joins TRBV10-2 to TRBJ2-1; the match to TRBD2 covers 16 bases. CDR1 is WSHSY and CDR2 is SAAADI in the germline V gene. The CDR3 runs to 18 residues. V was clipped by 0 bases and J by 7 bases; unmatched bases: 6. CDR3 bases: TGCGCCAGCAGTGAGTCGCCGGGGACTAGCGGGAGGGTTAATGAGCAGTTCTTC. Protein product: CASSESPGTSGRVNEQFF.

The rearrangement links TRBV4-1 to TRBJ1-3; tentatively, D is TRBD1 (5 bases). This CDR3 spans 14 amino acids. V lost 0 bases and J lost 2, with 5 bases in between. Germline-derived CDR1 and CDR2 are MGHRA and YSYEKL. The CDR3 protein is CASSQEGAGNTIYF. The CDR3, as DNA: TGCGCCAGCAGCCAAGAGGGGGCTGGAAACACCATATATTTT.

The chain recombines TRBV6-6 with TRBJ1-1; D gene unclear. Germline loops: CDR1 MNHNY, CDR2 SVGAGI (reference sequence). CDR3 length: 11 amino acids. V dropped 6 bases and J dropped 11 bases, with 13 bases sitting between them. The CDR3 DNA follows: TGTGCCAGCAGGGTCGATCCACTGGCTTTCTTT. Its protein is CASRVDPLAFF.

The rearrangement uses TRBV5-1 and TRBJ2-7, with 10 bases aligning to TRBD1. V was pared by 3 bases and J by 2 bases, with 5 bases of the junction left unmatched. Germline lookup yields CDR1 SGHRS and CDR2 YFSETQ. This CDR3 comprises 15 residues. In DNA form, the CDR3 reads TGCGCCAGCAGCTGGACCGGACAGGGGGCCTACGAGCAGTACTTC. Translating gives CASSWTGQGAYEQYF.

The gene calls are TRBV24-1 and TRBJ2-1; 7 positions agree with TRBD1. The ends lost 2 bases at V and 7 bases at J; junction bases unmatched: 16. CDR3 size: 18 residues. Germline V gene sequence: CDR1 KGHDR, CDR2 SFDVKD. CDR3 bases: TGTGCCACCAGTGATTCAGGATCCGGGACAGTAGTTAAGAATGAGCAGTTCTTC. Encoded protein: CATSDSGSGTVVKNEQFF.

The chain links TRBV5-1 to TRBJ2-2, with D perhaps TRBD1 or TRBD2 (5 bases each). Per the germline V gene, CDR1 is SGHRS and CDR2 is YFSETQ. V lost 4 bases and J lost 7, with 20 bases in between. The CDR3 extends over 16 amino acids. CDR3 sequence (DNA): TGCGCCAGCAGCCCGCAGACGGGGCTAAGGGGCGGGGAGCTGTTTTTT. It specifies CASSPQTGLRGGELFF.

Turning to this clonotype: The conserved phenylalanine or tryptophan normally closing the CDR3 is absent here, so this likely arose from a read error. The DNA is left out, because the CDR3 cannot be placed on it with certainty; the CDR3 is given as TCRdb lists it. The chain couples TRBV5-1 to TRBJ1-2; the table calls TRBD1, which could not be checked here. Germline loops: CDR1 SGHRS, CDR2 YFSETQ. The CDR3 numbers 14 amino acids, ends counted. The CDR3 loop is CASSSGGRNYGHTV.

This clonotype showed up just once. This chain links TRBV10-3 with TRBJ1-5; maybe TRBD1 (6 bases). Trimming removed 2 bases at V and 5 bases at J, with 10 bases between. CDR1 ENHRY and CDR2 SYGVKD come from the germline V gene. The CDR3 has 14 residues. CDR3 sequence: CAISEVAGDQPQHF. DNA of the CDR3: TGTGCCATCAGTGAGGTTGCAGGGGATCAGCCCCAGCATTTT.

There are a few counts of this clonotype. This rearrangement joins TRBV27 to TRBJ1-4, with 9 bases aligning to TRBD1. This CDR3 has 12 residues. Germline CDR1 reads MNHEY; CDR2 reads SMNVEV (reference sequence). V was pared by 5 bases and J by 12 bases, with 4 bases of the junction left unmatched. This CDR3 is CASSIYRGQLFF. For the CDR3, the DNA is TGTGCCAGCAGTATCTACAGGGGGCAACTGTTTTTT.

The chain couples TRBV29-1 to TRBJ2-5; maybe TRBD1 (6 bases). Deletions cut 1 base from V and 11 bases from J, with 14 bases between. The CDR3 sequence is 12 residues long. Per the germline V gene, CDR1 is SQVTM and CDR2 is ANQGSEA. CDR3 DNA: TGCAGCGTTGAAGCGCAGGGGAAGCGGCAGTACTTC. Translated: CSVEAQGKRQYF.

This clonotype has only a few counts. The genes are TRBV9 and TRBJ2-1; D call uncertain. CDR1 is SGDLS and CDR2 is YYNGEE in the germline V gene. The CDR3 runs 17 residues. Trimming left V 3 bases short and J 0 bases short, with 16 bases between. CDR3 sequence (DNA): TGTGCCAGCAGCGCCGAGGCCCTACGGAGCTCCTACAATGAGCAGTTCTTC. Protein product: CASSAEALRSSYNEQFF.

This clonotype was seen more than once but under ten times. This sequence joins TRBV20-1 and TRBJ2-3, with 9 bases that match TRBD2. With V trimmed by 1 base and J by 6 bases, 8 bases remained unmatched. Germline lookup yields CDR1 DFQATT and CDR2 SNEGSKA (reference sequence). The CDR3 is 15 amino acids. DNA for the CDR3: TGCAGTGCTAGAGCCCCTAGCGGGGCCTTGGATACGCAGTATTTT. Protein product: CSARAPSGALDTQYF.

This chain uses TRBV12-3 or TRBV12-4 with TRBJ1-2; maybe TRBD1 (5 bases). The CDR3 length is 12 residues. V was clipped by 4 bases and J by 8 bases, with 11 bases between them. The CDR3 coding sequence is TGTGCCAGCAGTTCCCGACAGAACGGCTACACCTTC. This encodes CASSSRQNGYTF.

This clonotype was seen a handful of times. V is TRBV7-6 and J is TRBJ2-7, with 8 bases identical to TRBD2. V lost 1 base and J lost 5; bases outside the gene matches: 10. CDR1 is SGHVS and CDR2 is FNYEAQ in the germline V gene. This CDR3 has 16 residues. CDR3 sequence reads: CASSLVEAGDSDEQYF. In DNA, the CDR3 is TGTGCCAGCAGCTTAGTAGAAGCGGGAGACTCTGACGAGCAGTACTTC.

The CDR3 sequence is CASSLGLSGDRRPYEQYF. In DNA, the CDR3 is TGTGCCAGCAGCTTAGGCCTAAGTGGGGACAGGAGACCCTACGAGCAGTACTTC. V usage is TRBV13 and J usage is TRBJ2-7; TRBD1 aligns across 8 bases. Trimming cost V 0 bases and J 2 bases; bases outside gene matches: 12. This CDR3 is built from 18 residues. CDR1 PRHDT and CDR2 FYEKMQ come from the germline V gene (reference sequence). Looking up the rest from reference TRBV13 and TRBJ2-7 gives the full variable domain: AAGVIQSPRHLIKEKRETATLKCYPIPRHDTVYWYQQGPGQDPQFLISFYEKMQSDKGSIPDRFSAQQFSDYHSELNMSSLELGDSALYFCASSLGLSGDRRPYEQYFGPGTRLTVT.

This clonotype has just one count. CDR3 amino acids: CADLWGQYF. The CDR3 DNA sequence: TGTGCGGATCTTTGGGGGCAGTACTTC. The chain has TRBV12-5 and TRBJ2-4; D may match TRBD1 or TRBD2 (5 bases each). The CDR3 totals 9 residues. Germline assignment: CDR1 LGHNT and CDR2 FRNRAP. Variable domain in full (rest from reference TRBV12-5 and TRBJ2-4): DARVTQTPRHKVTEMGQEVTMRCQPILGHNTVFWYRQTMMQGLELLAYFRNRAPLDDSGMPKDRFSAEMPDATLATLKIQPSEPRDSAVYFCADLWGQYFGAGTRLSVL.

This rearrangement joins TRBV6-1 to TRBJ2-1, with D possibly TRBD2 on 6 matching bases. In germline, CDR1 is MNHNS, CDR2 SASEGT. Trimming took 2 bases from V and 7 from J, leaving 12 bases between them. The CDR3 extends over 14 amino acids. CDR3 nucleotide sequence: TGTGCCAGCAGTGAATTTAGGAGGGAGAATGAGCAGTTCTTC. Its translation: CASSEFRRENEQFF.

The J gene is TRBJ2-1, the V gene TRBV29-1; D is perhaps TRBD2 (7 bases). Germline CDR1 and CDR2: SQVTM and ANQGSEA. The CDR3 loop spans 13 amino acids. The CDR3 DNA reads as TGCGGACTAGGGGGGCGCCAAAGAAATGAGCAGTTCTTC. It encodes CGLGGRQRNEQFF.

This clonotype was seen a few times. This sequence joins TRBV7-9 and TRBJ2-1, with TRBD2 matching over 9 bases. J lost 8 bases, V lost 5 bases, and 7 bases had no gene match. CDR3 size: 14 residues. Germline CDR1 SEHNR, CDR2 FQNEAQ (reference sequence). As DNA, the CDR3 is TGTGCCAGCAGCGTGGGACTAGCTCGCGATGAGCAGTTCTTC. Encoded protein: CASSVGLARDEQFF.

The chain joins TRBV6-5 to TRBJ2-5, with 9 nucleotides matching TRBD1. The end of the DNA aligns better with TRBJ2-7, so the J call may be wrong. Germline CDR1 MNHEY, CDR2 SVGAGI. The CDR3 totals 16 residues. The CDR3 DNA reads TGTGCCAGCAGTCCACCACCGGGACAGGGAACCTACGAGCAGTACTTC. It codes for CASSPPPGQGTYEQYF.

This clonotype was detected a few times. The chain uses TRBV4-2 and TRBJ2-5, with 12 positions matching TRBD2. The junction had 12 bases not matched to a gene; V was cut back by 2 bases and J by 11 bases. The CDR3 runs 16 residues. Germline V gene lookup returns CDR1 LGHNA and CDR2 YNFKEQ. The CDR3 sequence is CASSQPLAGGRNEQYF. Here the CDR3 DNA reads TGTGCCAGCAGCCAACCACTAGCGGGAGGTCGCAATGAGCAGTACTTC.

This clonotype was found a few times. CDR3 sequence reads: CSASSPGDTYEQYF. The DNA of the CDR3 is TGCAGTGCTAGCTCCCCAGGGGACACCTACGAGCAGTACTTC. The chain recombines TRBV20-1 with TRBJ2-7; D may be TRBD1 (6 bases). Germline-derived CDR1 and CDR2 are DFQATT and SNEGSKA (reference sequence). The CDR3 totals 14 residues. Between the trimmed V and J ends, which lost 3 bases and 2 bases, there was a span of 14 bases.

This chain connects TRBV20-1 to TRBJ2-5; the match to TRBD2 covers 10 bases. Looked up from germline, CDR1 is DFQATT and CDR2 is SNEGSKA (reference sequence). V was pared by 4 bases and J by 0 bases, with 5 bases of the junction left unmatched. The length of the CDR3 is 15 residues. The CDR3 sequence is CSATTSGANQETQYF. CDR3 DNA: TGCAGTGCTACTACTAGCGGGGCGAACCAAGAGACCCAGTACTTC.

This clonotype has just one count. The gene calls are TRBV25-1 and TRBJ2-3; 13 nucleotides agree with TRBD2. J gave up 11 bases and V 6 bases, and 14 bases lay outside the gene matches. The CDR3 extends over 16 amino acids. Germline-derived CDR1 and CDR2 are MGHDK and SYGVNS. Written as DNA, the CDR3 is TGTGCCAGCAGCTACCCAACTAGCGGGGGGGCCAGTGGGCAGTATTTT. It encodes CASSYPTSGGASGQYF.

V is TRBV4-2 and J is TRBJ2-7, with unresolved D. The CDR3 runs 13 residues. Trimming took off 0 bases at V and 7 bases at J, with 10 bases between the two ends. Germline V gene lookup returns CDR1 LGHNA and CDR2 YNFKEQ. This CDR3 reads CASSQDKQLEQYF. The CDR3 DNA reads TGTGCCAGCAGCCAAGACAAACAGCTAGAGCAGTACTTC.

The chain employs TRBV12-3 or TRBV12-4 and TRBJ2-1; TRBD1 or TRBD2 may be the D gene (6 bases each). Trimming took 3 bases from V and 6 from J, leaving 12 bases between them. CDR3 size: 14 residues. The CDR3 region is CASSFVGGINEQFF. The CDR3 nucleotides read TGTGCCAGCAGTTTCGTAGGGGGGATCAATGAGCAGTTCTTC.

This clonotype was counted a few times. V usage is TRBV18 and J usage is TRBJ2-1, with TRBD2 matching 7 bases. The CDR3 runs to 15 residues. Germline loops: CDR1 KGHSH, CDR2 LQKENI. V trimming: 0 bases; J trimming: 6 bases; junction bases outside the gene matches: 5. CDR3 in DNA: TGTGCCAGCTCACCACCCGCGGTAGCGGGCAATGAGCAGTTCTTC. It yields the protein CASSPPAVAGNEQFF. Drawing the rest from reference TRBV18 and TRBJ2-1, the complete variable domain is NAGVMQNPRHLVRRRGQEARLRCSPMKGHSHVYWYRQLPEEGLKFMVYLQKENIIDESGMPKERFSAEFPKEGPSILRIQQVVRGDSAAYFCASSPPAVAGNEQFFGPGTRLTVL.

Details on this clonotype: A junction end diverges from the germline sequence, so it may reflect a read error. CDR3 coding DNA: TGTGCCAGCAGCAGCTCACTAGCGGGGGGATACTACGGGCAGTACTTC. Translating gives CASSSSLAGGYYGQYF. The V gene is TRBV5-4, the J gene TRBJ2-7; 12 bases match TRBD2. Per the germline V gene, CDR1 is SGHNT and CDR2 is YYREEE (reference sequence). The CDR3 has 16 amino acids.

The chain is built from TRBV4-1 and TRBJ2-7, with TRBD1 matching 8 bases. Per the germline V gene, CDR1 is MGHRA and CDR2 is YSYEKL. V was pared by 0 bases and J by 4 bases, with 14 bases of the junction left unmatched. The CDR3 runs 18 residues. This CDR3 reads CASSQDAGTGGSTYEQYF. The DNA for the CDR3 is TGCGCCAGCAGCCAAGACGCCGGCACAGGGGGATCTACTTACGAGCAGTACTTC.

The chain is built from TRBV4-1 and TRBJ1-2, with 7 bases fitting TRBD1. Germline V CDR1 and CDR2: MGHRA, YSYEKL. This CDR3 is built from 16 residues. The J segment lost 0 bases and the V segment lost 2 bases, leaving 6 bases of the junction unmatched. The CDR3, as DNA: TGCGCCAGCAGCCAACAATCAGGGGGAACTAACTATGGCTACACCTTC. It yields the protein CASSQQSGGTNYGYTF.

CDR3 DNA: TGTGCCAGCTTACCGGGACTAGCGGGGACAAAAAACATTCAGTACTTC. The encoded protein is CASLPGLAGTKNIQYF. This chain links TRBV6-2 or TRBV6-3 with TRBJ2-4; 13 nucleotides align to TRBD2. V shed 8 bases and J 4 bases; nucleotides not matched to a gene: 8. CDR1 is MNHEY, CDR2 SVGEGT, per germline. This CDR3 comprises 16 residues.